The clone carrying this T cell receptor (beta chain) was observed many times. What it recognizes is unknown. Germline lookup yields CDR1 MGHRA and CDR2 YSYEKL. The CDR3 loop spans 19 amino acids. With 0 bases removed from V and 0 bases from J, the gap between germline ends came to 18 bases. This entry belongs to a study of identical twins. Study results and caveats: The study reached conclusions through statistical analysis that was cross-sectional, not following the same donors. There was more out-of-frame TCR alpha sharing in monozygotic twins than models estimated.

A single record per CDR3 protein comes from TCRdb applying MiXCR to the 5' RACE reads. This table holds approximately 350,000 distinct CDR3 sequences, around 12% found once. These records were also assigned to another study, of yellow fever vaccine responses in identical twins.

The sequencing input was CD8+ T cells sorted from blood. The chain couples TRBV4-1 to TRBJ1-5; D unresolved. The sequence was obtained from a woman between 18 and 30 years old in good health. The chain's CDR3 is CASSQDRYVRTSSNQPQHF. The CDR3 region has the DNA TGCGCCAGCAGCCAAGATCGTTATGTACGTACGTCTAGCAATCAGCCCCAGCATTTT.